The clone carrying this TCR beta chain was observed a handful of times. The V and J ends lost 6 bases and 13 bases respectively, with 19 bases between them. Looked up from germline, CDR1 is DFQATT and CDR2 is SNEGSKA (reference sequence). The CDR3 sequence is 12 residues long. The data stem from a study of T-cell reconstitution after alpha-beta-depleted transplantation in children. Library preparation (for TCRbeta) was performed with unique molecular identifiers. Each CDR3 protein is one row after TCRdb ran MiXCR on the PCR reads. The table has around 400,000 distinct CDR3 sequences, roughly 20% seen once.

This chain joins TRBV20-1 and TRBJ2-1; no firm D call. This sequence originates from a human donor who donated a stem cell graft to a child with acute myeloid leukemia. This specimen consisted of PBMCs from the stem cell graft donor, obtained from the stem cell graft. The CDR3 loop is CSAMKINSDQFF. The CDR3 DNA reads TGCAGTGCCATGAAAATTAATTCAGACCAGTTCTTC.